This T cell receptor (beta chain) is from a study of cytomegalovirus exposure and HLA in healthy donors. This clone was observed a single time. The target antigen is unknown. Study-wide findings and caveats: A highly shared variant cluster was judged a likely technical artifact. The authors reported that TCR beta sequences could predict HLA-A and HLA-B alleles. These predictions were accurate for most subjects in the first cohort.

The ends lost 0 bases at V and 1 base at J; junction bases unmatched: 0. Germline V gives CDR1 KGHSH, CDR2 LQKENI. The CDR3 contains 16 residues. The PCR used 60 Vbeta and 13 Jbeta primers. Profiled with immunoSEQ multiplex PCR; TCRdb holds only in-frame clones, not every one. The table records around 150,000 clones, more than 70% of them present only once. This receptor was taken from a woman in her thirties or forties in good health and CMV-seronegative. Sample: PBMCs. The chain uses TRBV18 and TRBJ2-7, with 13 bases aligning to TRBD2. In DNA form, the CDR3 reads TGTGCCAGCTCACCACCGGGACTAGCGGGGTCCTACGAGCAGTACTTC. Protein sequence: CASSPPGLAGSYEQYF.